Each of the 29 T cell receptor beta chains below was sequenced from the same sample in a study of blood T cell repertoires in COVID-19. The table came from immunoSEQ multiplex PCR; TCRdb's copy has only in-frame clones and leaves some out. The table has 170,000 or so clones, 80% to 85% seen once. Material: peripheral blood. The receptors here all came from a woman between 40 and 55 years old with COVID-19, enrolled during active disease.

This clone was counted many times. The chain employs TRBV6-5 and TRBJ2-7, with 13 bases matching TRBD2. V lost 5 bases, J lost 0 bases, and 1 base stayed unmatched. Germline loops: CDR1 MNHEY, CDR2 SVGAGI. The CDR3 totals 15 residues. The CDR3 nucleotides are TGTGCCAGCAGTACTAGCGGGAGGGGCTCCTACGAGCAGTACTTC. Its translation: CASSTSGRGSYEQYF.

The chain uses TRBV5-4 and TRBJ2-7, with D unclear. CDR1 and CDR2 (germline): SGHNT, YYREEE (reference sequence). CDR3 length: 13 amino acids. Trimming took 6 bases from V and 7 from J, leaving 17 bases between them. The CDR3 DNA reads as TGTGCCAGCACCGTGAGTCAGGAAGGTGAGCAGTACTTC. Its protein product is CASTVSQEGEQYF. Drawing the rest from reference TRBV5-4 and TRBJ2-7, the complete variable domain is ETGVTQSPTHLIKTRGQQVTLRCSSQSGHNTVSWYQQALGQGPQFIFQYYREEENGRGNFPPRFSGLQFPNYSSELNVNALELDDSALYLCASTVSQEGEQYFGPGTRLTVT.

J is TRBJ2-3 and V is TRBV7-2, with a possible D match to TRBD2 (6 bases). The CDR3 is made up of 14 amino acids. V lost 5 bases to trimming and J lost 2 bases, with 11 bases between them. Germline CDR1 is SGHTA and CDR2 is FQGNSA. The chain's CDR3 is CASSPGLTTDTQYF. CDR3 sequence (DNA): TGTGCCAGCAGCCCGGGACTTACCACAGATACGCAGTATTTT.

This clone came up once. The V gene is TRBV29-1, the J gene TRBJ2-7; 9 nucleotides align to TRBD1. The CDR3 sequence is 13 residues long. V gave up 3 bases and J gave up 3 bases; unmatched junction bases: 3. Germline CDR1 reads SQVTM; CDR2 reads ANQGSEA. CDR3 in amino acids: CSVDRGQGYEQYF. The CDR3 DNA reads TGCAGCGTTGATCGGGGACAGGGCTACGAGCAGTACTTC.

The sample holds one count of this clone. The chain has TRBV18 and TRBJ1-2; the D is unclear. With 3 bases removed from V and 4 bases from J, the gap between germline ends came to 15 bases. The CDR3 sequence is 15 residues long. CDR1 KGHSH and CDR2 LQKENI come from the germline V gene. The DNA of the CDR3 is TGTGCCAGCTCACCCCAAGGGAGGGTGAGCTATGGCTACACCTTC. Encoded protein: CASSPQGRVSYGYTF.

This chain joins TRBV15 and TRBJ2-3, with TRBD1 identical over 8 bases. The length of the CDR3 is 14 residues. Per germline, CDR1 LNHNV and CDR2 YYDKDF (reference sequence). V lost 1 base, J lost 6 bases, and 3 bases stayed unmatched. Here the CDR3 DNA reads TGTGCCACCAGCAGAGCGACAGGGGCGGATACGCAGTATTTT. Translating it yields CATSRATGADTQYF.

As to this clone: Other nucleotide sequences from this sample produce the same CDR3. The CDR3 nucleotides are TGTGCCACCAGCAGAGATCGGTCGGGAGGCTACACCTTC. This translates into CATSRDRSGGYTF. The chain has TRBV15 and TRBJ1-2; no reliable D call. Trimming cost V 0 bases and J 8 bases, with 10 bases left between them. CDR1 LNHNV and CDR2 YYDKDF come from the germline V gene (reference sequence). This CDR3 is 13 amino acids long.

The chain is built from TRBV6-5 and TRBJ2-7, with TRBD2 identical over 8 bases. With V trimmed by 6 bases and J by 5 bases, 9 bases remained unmatched. This CDR3 is 14 amino acids long. In germline, CDR1 is MNHEY, CDR2 SVGAGI. CDR3 sequence (DNA): TGTGCCAGCAGCGCCGGGACTAGTCCCCACGAGCAGTACTTC. Protein: CASSAGTSPHEQYF.

The chain employs TRBV5-1 and TRBJ2-5; TRBD2 aligns across 10 bases. V gave up 4 bases and J gave up 5 bases; unmatched junction bases: 14. The CDR3 runs 17 residues. The germline gives CDR1 SGHRS, CDR2 YFSETQ. The chain's CDR3 is CASSRRKRGGVEETQYF. The CDR3 region has the DNA TGCGCCAGCAGCCGACGCAAGCGGGGGGGCGTAGAGGAGACCCAGTACTTC.

The gene calls are TRBV6-5 and TRBJ2-1, with 8 bases identical to TRBD2. J was trimmed by 7 bases and V by 4 bases; bases with no gene match: 9. This CDR3 has 15 amino acids. The V gene's germline CDR1 is MNHEY and CDR2 SVGAGI. DNA of the CDR3: TGTGCCAGCAGTTTACTAGCGGCGTCAGGGAATGAGCAGTTCTTC. Protein sequence: CASSLLAASGNEQFF.

The genes are TRBV2 and TRBJ2-1, with TRBD1 matching over 7 bases. Germline CDR1 is SNHLY and CDR2 is FYNNEI. The CDR3 has 13 residues. V lost 8 bases to trimming and J lost 3 bases; unmatched junction nucleotides: 4. CDR3 protein: CASRDSLYNEQFF. The CDR3 region has the DNA TGTGCCAGCCGGGACAGTCTCTACAATGAGCAGTTCTTC.

This chain links TRBV5-1 with TRBJ2-1, with D possibly matching TRBD2 (6 bases). The CDR3 runs 20 residues. V was cut by 0 bases and J by 0 bases, with 22 bases left in between. Germline V gene data show CDR1 as SGHRS and CDR2 as YFSETQ. Here the CDR3 reads CASSLGQASEFPNSYNEQFF. Here the CDR3 DNA reads TGCGCCAGCAGCTTGGGCCAGGCTAGCGAATTCCCTAACTCCTACAATGAGCAGTTCTTC. Full variable domain (outside the CDR3, taken from reference TRBV5-1 and TRBJ2-1): KAGVTQTPRYLIKTRGQQVTLSCSPISGHRSVSWYQQTPGQGLQFLFEYFSETQRNKGNFPGRFSGRQFSNSRSEMNVSTLELGDSALYLCASSLGQASEFPNSYNEQFFGPGTRLTVL.

CDR3 sequence (DNA): TGTGCCAGCACGGGAGGGGGCGCTTTAGGTGAAAAACTGTTTTTT. Translating gives CASTGGGALGEKLFF. The rearrangement joins TRBV5-6 to TRBJ1-4; 7 positions agree with TRBD1. CDR3 length equals 15 residues. CDR1 and CDR2 from the germline V gene are SGHDT and YYEEEE. Losses at the gene ends were 6 bases for V and 7 bases for J; bases not matched to a gene: 12.

This rearrangement joins TRBV7-9 to TRBJ1-6, with unresolved D. CDR1 is SEHNR, CDR2 FQNEAQ, per germline (reference sequence). This CDR3 has 17 amino acids. Between the trimmed V and J ends, which lost 2 bases and 5 bases, there was a span of 16 bases. CDR3 loop: CASSLIGTSRHNSPLHF. The DNA for the CDR3 is TGTGCCAGCAGCTTAATAGGCACTTCGAGGCATAATTCACCCCTCCACTTT.

The chain links TRBV10-1 to TRBJ2-7, with 7 bases identical to TRBD1. Germline trimming cut 6 bases from V and 0 bases from J; bases unmatched to any gene: 5. This CDR3 has 14 residues. Germline CDR1 WNHNN, CDR2 SYGVQD (reference sequence). Here the CDR3 DNA reads TGCGCCAGCAGCCGGGACAGCAGCTCCTACGAGCAGTACTTC. Translating gives CASSRDSSSYEQYF.

The CDR3 protein is CASSIGLPSSYNSPLHF. In DNA, the CDR3 is TGTGCCAGTAGTATCGGACTCCCGAGCTCCTATAATTCACCCCTCCACTTT. The V and J genes are TRBV19 and TRBJ1-6; D not resolved. Trimming removed 3 bases at V and 0 bases at J, with 12 bases between. In germline, CDR1 is LNHDA, CDR2 SQIVND (reference sequence). The CDR3 length is 17 residues.

This chain connects TRBV6-6 to TRBJ1-1; unclear D gene. The V and J ends lost 8 bases and 3 bases respectively, with 10 bases between them. Germline CDR1 and CDR2: MNHNY and SVGAGI (reference sequence). The CDR3 is 12 residues long. CDR3 nucleotides: TGTGCCAGCGGCTCATCCTACACTGAAGCTTTCTTT. Protein: CASGSSYTEAFF.

The V call is TRBV18, the J call TRBJ1-2; TRBD1 matches 7 bases. The V gene's germline CDR1 is KGHSH and CDR2 LQKENI. Trimming took 4 bases from V and 4 from J; bases not matched to a gene: 15. This CDR3 has 17 residues. The CDR3 DNA sequence: TGTGCCAGCTCACGACCAAACCCGACAGGGTTTTCCTATGGCTACACCTTC. Protein: CASSRPNPTGFSYGYTF.

The chain carries TRBV29-1 and TRBJ2-1, with TRBD1 matching over 10 bases. The CDR3 spans 13 residues. The V segment lost 5 bases and the J segment 10 bases; nucleotides outside the gene matches: 8. Germline CDR1 is SQVTM and CDR2 is ANQGSEA. The chain's CDR3 is CSVPGQGPLEQFF. CDR3 DNA sequence: TGCAGCGTTCCGGGACAGGGGCCCTTAGAGCAGTTCTTC.

The rearrangement joins TRBV7-2 to TRBJ2-7; perhaps TRBD2 as D (6 bases). Germline lookup yields CDR1 SGHTA and CDR2 FQGNSA. CDR3 length: 14 residues. Between the trimmed V and J ends, which lost 5 bases and 3 bases, there was a span of 14 bases. CDR3 in amino acids: CASSLLDYVYEQYF. For the CDR3, the DNA is TGTGCCAGCAGCCTCCTGGACTATGTCTACGAGCAGTACTTC.

The J gene is TRBJ2-7, the V gene TRBV9; TRBD1 matches at 8 bases. With 2 bases clipped from V and 3 bases from J, the junction kept 10 bases outside the gene matches. The CDR3 runs to 16 residues. Germline lookup yields CDR1 SGDLS and CDR2 YYNGEE. The CDR3 region has the DNA TGTGCCAGCAGCGTGGTTCCAGGGGGCGAGCGCTACGAGCAGTACTTC. Protein sequence: CASSVVPGGERYEQYF. Combining the CDR3 with reference TRBV9 and TRBJ2-7 gives the whole variable domain DSGVTQTPKHLITATGQRVTLRCSPRSGDLSVYWYQQSLDQGLQFLIQYYNGEERAKGNILERFSAQQFPDLHSELNLSSLELGDSALYFCASSVVPGGERYEQYFGPGTRLTVT.

The chain couples TRBV24-1 to TRBJ1-2; D is unclear. CDR1 is KGHDR and CDR2 is SFDVKD in the germline V gene. V was cut by 3 bases and J by 8 bases, with 21 bases left in between. The CDR3 spans 16 residues. This CDR3 reads CATSDANAPGVGGYTF. DNA for the CDR3: TGTGCCACCAGTGATGCAAATGCCCCCGGGGTAGGCGGCTACACCTTC.

The rearrangement joins TRBV12-3 or TRBV12-4 to TRBJ1-2; the match to TRBD1 covers 7 bases. The CDR3 has 13 residues. After removal of 6 bases from V and 2 bases from J, the junction contained 3 bases not matched to a gene. The CDR3 sequence is CASRTGANYGYTF. For the CDR3, the DNA is TGTGCCAGCAGAACAGGGGCCAACTATGGCTACACCTTC.

The CDR3 DNA reads as TGTGCCAGCAGCTTAGAGGGACAGGGGTGGTCACCCCTCCACTTT. It translates to CASSLEGQGWSPLHF. This chain links TRBV7-6 with TRBJ1-6; 10 bases map to TRBD1. V lost 1 base, J lost 10 bases, and 4 bases stayed unmatched. Germline loops: CDR1 SGHVS, CDR2 FNYEAQ. CDR3 size: 15 residues.

The rearrangement joins TRBV5-1 to TRBJ2-1; D not resolved. Germline lookup yields CDR1 SGHRS and CDR2 YFSETQ. There are 14 residues in the CDR3. The germline V and J ends were trimmed by 0 bases and 8 bases, with 12 bases remaining between them. CDR3 loop: CASSLARVKDEQFF. CDR3 in DNA: TGCGCCAGCAGCTTGGCTCGGGTTAAGGATGAGCAGTTCTTC.

The rearrangement uses TRBV6-5 and TRBJ1-4; possible D gene TRBD1, 6 bases. This CDR3 has 15 amino acids. CDR1 and CDR2 (germline): MNHEY, SVGAGI. Trimming took off 3 bases at V and 8 bases at J, with 16 bases between the two ends. The CDR3 coding sequence is TGTGCCAGCAGTTATGAGGGGGGGCTTTGGGAAAAACTGTTTTTT. As protein: CASSYEGGLWEKLFF.

The rearrangement links TRBV5-1 to TRBJ1-2, with D tentatively TRBD1 (5 bases). Trimming removed 3 bases from V and 5 bases from J, with 20 bases in between. In germline, CDR1 is SGHRS, CDR2 YFSETQ. This CDR3 region has 16 residues. The CDR3 coding sequence is TGCGCCAGCAGCTGGGTAGGAGGGGAGGCGAGATATGGCTACACCTTC. Amino acids: CASSWVGGEARYGYTF.

The rearrangement links TRBV3-1 (or the pseudogene TRBV3-2) to TRBJ1-1, with 8 positions matching TRBD1. This CDR3 spans 13 amino acids. Germline-derived CDR1 and CDR2 are LGHDT and YNNKEL (reference sequence). Germline trimming cut 5 bases from V and 10 bases from J; bases unmatched to any gene: 9. CDR3 bases: TGTGCCAGCAGCGTTGGGGCAGGGGGCCGAGCTTTCTTT. Its protein product is CASSVGAGGRAFF.

The chain links TRBV3-1 (or the pseudogene TRBV3-2) to TRBJ2-2; 10 bases agree with TRBD1. V dropped 4 bases and J dropped 5; count of bases not matched to a gene: 7. Germline V gene data show CDR1 as LGHDT and CDR2 as YNNKEL (reference sequence). This CDR3 spans 16 amino acids. Here the CDR3 DNA reads TGTGCCAGCAGCCTGGGGGGACAGGGGAATACCGGGGAGCTGTTTTTT. It is translated as CASSLGGQGNTGELFF.